This is a list of T cell receptor beta chains from one sample in a study of immune heterogeneity within non-small cell lung tumors. TCRdb itself ran the multiplex PCR reads through MiXCR, one entry per CDR3 protein. The data show 20,000 to 25,000 distinct CDR3 sequences, around 28% seen once. Sequenced input: lung tumor tissue. All receptors come from a man aged 40-49 years with non-small cell lung cancer. The CDR3 runs from the conserved cysteine through the conserved F or W. Fields, in order: clone size, V gene, J gene, D gene, CDR3 DNA, CDR3 protein. The D gene is left open where the match is weak. Expanded clones get a size class; other rows say once, few or many, or leave the size out.

abundance: NA
v_gene: TRBV19
j_gene: TRBJ1-4
d_gene: NA
CDR3nt: TGTGCCAGTAAAGACGCTACCTCAACTAATGAAAAACTGTTTTTT
CDR3aa: CASKDATSTNEKLFF

abundance: NA
v_gene: TRBV4-1
j_gene: TRBJ2-5
d_gene: NA
CDR3nt: TGCGCCAGCAGCCAAGAAGCTACAGGGCGTCAAGATACCCAGTACTTC
CDR3aa: CASSQEATGRQDTQYF

abundance: many
v_gene: TRBV10-3
j_gene: TRBJ2-7
d_gene: NA
CDR3nt: TGTGCCATCAGTGAGTGGCGGTCGGATGAGGGCGAGCAGTACTTC
CDR3aa: CAISEWRSDEGEQYF

abundance: NA
v_gene: TRBV11-2
j_gene: TRBJ1-1
d_gene: NA
CDR3nt: TGTGCCAGCAGCTTAGATCGGAGAACTGAAGCTTTCTTT
CDR3aa: CASSLDRRTEAFF

abundance: few
v_gene: TRBV10-3
j_gene: TRBJ2-1
d_gene: NA
CDR3nt: TGTGCCACCGCCTTTGGGGACAATGAGCAGTTCTTC
CDR3aa: CATAFGDNEQFF

abundance: NA
v_gene: TRBV11-2
j_gene: TRBJ2-3
d_gene: NA
CDR3nt: TGTGCCAGCAGCTTAGGGCAGACTATCACAGATACGCAGTATTTT
CDR3aa: CASSLGQTITDTQYF

abundance: medium-sized
v_gene: TRBV20-1
j_gene: TRBJ2-1
d_gene: TRBD1
CDR3nt: TGCAGTGCTAGACCCTCGGGACAGGGGCAGTTCTTC
CDR3aa: CSARPSGQGQFF

abundance: many
v_gene: TRBV6-1
j_gene: TRBJ2-2
d_gene: TRBD1
CDR3nt: TGTGCAACGGGACAGTATGACACCGGGGAGCTGTTTTTT
CDR3aa: CATGQYDTGELFF

abundance: many
v_gene: TRBV6-2/TRBV6-3
j_gene: TRBJ1-6
d_gene: NA
CDR3nt: TGTGCCAGCAGAGAGACCCCCGGGGGAGGTTCACCCCTCCACTTT
CDR3aa: CASRETPGGGSPLHF

abundance: NA
v_gene: TRBV20-1
j_gene: TRBJ2-7
d_gene: NA
CDR3nt: TGCAGTGCTAGAGGAGGGGTTATGTTCTACGAGCAGTACTTC
CDR3aa: CSARGGVMFYEQYF

abundance: many
v_gene: TRBV13
j_gene: TRBJ2-2
d_gene: TRBD1
CDR3nt: TGTGCCAGCAGCTCCCGACAGGGTAACACCGGGGAGCTGTTTTTT
CDR3aa: CASSSRQGNTGELFF

abundance: NA
v_gene: TRBV2
j_gene: TRBJ2-2
d_gene: TRBD1
CDR3nt: TGTGCCAGCACCGGTACCGGGACAGTCAACACCGGAGAGCTGTTTTTT
CDR3aa: CASTGTGTVNTGELFF

abundance: many
v_gene: TRBV28
j_gene: TRBJ1-2
d_gene: NA
CDR3nt: TGTGCCAGCAGTTTAACAGCTAACTATGGCTACACCTTC
CDR3aa: CASSLTANYGYTF

abundance: NA
v_gene: TRBV30
j_gene: TRBJ1-3
d_gene: NA
CDR3nt: TGTGCCTGGAGTATTGGTTACACCATATATTTT
CDR3aa: CAWSIGYTIYF

abundance: NA
v_gene: TRBV20-1
j_gene: TRBJ2-1
d_gene: TRBD2
CDR3nt: TGCAGTGCTAGAACTCCTGGACTAGCGGGAGAGCGTTCCTACAATGAGCAGTTCTTC
CDR3aa: CSARTPGLAGERSYNEQFF

abundance: NA
v_gene: TRBV9
j_gene: TRBJ2-3
d_gene: TRBD2
CDR3nt: TGTGCCAGCAGCTTAGCGGGAGTAATGGGAGATACGCAGTATTTT
CDR3aa: CASSLAGVMGDTQYF

abundance: NA
v_gene: TRBV20-1
j_gene: TRBJ2-2
d_gene: NA
CDR3nt: TGCAGTGCTAGAGATGTCGGCGACACCGGGGAGCTGTTTTTT
CDR3aa: CSARDVGDTGELFF

abundance: NA
v_gene: TRBV20-1
j_gene: TRBJ2-6
d_gene: NA
CDR3nt: TGCAGTGCTACCAGCTCTGGGGCCAACGTCCTGACTTTC
CDR3aa: CSATSSGANVLTF

abundance: NA
v_gene: TRBV9
j_gene: TRBJ2-7
d_gene: NA
CDR3nt: TGTGACAGCAGCGTAGGGCAGGGAATAAGAGAGCAGTACTTC
CDR3aa: CDSSVGQGIREQYF

abundance: NA
v_gene: TRBV12-3/TRBV12-4
j_gene: TRBJ2-3
d_gene: NA
CDR3nt: TGTGCCAGCAGTCCCCAGGGCGGATCGGGAGATACGCAGTATTTT
CDR3aa: CASSPQGGSGDTQYF

abundance: many
v_gene: TRBV6-1
j_gene: TRBJ2-7
d_gene: TRBD2
CDR3nt: TGTGCCAGCAGCCCCTTGCGTCATCGGACTAGCGGGAGTCGGGGCTACGAGCAGTACTTC
CDR3aa: CASSPLRHRTSGSRGYEQYF

abundance: NA
v_gene: TRBV4-2
j_gene: TRBJ2-1
d_gene: NA
CDR3nt: TGTGCCAGCAGCGAACAGATAGAAGGAGAGCAGTTCTTC
CDR3aa: CASSEQIEGEQFF

abundance: many
v_gene: TRBV7-8
j_gene: TRBJ2-7
d_gene: TRBD2
CDR3nt: TGTGCCAGCAGCTTAGGACTAGCCTCCTACGAGCAGTACTTC
CDR3aa: CASSLGLASYEQYF

abundance: few
v_gene: TRBV11-3
j_gene: TRBJ2-2
d_gene: NA
CDR3nt: TGTGCCAGCAGCTCCCCTAGCAACACCGGGGAGCTGTTTTTT
CDR3aa: CASSSPSNTGELFF

abundance: NA
v_gene: TRBV12-3/TRBV12-4
j_gene: TRBJ1-6
d_gene: TRBD1
CDR3nt: TGTTCCAGCAGTTTTGGAGGGACAGGTCAAATATCCCTCCACTTT
CDR3aa: CSSSFGGTGQISLHF

abundance: medium-sized
v_gene: TRBV11-1
j_gene: TRBJ2-7
d_gene: TRBD1
CDR3nt: TGTGCCAGCAGCACCGGACAGGGGCTGTCGATGGAGCAGTACTTC
CDR3aa: CASSTGQGLSMEQYF

abundance: NA
v_gene: TRBV7-8
j_gene: TRBJ1-4
d_gene: NA
CDR3nt: TGTTCCAGCAGCTTCACCTACTTGAGCGAGGGGGAAAAACTGTTTTTT
CDR3aa: CSSSFTYLSEGEKLFF

abundance: few
v_gene: TRBV6-1
j_gene: TRBJ2-1
d_gene: TRBD2
CDR3nt: TGTGCCAGCAGCCCGGGACTAGCACTCGGTGAGCAGTTCTTC
CDR3aa: CASSPGLALGEQFF

abundance: many
v_gene: TRBV12-3/TRBV12-4
j_gene: TRBJ2-7
d_gene: NA
CDR3nt: TGTGCCAGCAGTCATACAGGGACGGCGGGACGTGAGTACTTC
CDR3aa: CASSHTGTAGREYF

abundance: NA
v_gene: TRBV6-1
j_gene: TRBJ1-1
d_gene: NA
CDR3nt: TGTGCCAGCAGTTCCCTAATGAACACTGAAGCTTTCTTT
CDR3aa: CASSSLMNTEAFF

abundance: NA
v_gene: TRBV12-3/TRBV12-4
j_gene: TRBJ2-1
d_gene: NA
CDR3nt: TGTGCCAGCAGATCGGGGTATGTGCAGTTCTTC
CDR3aa: CASRSGYVQFF

abundance: NA
v_gene: TRBV12-3/TRBV12-4
j_gene: TRBJ2-7
d_gene: NA
CDR3nt: TGTGCCAACAGTAGCGGTTCCTACGAGCAGTACTTC
CDR3aa: CANSSGSYEQYF

abundance: many
v_gene: TRBV18
j_gene: TRBJ2-1
d_gene: NA
CDR3nt: TGTGCCAGCGCATATGCGGGCGACAATGAGCAGTTCTTC
CDR3aa: CASAYAGDNEQFF

abundance: few
v_gene: TRBV19
j_gene: TRBJ2-5
d_gene: NA
CDR3nt: TGTGCCAGTAGTATCGATTCAGGGTCGGGAGAGACCCAGTACTTC
CDR3aa: CASSIDSGSGETQYF

abundance: few
v_gene: TRBV11-3
j_gene: TRBJ2-3
d_gene: NA
CDR3nt: TGTGCCAGCAGCCCGGACAGAGGCACAGATACGCAGTATTTT
CDR3aa: CASSPDRGTDTQYF

abundance: once
v_gene: TRBV5-1
j_gene: TRBJ2-5
d_gene: NA
CDR3nt: TGCGCCAGCAGCTTTGGGGGGAGTCGGCGAGAGACCCAGTACTTC
CDR3aa: CASSFGGSRRETQYF

abundance: NA
v_gene: TRBV19
j_gene: TRBJ2-5
d_gene: NA
CDR3nt: TGTGCCACCTCTCGGGGGCCGAGGGAGACCCAGTACTTC
CDR3aa: CATSRGPRETQYF

abundance: NA
v_gene: TRBV9
j_gene: TRBJ2-2
d_gene: NA
CDR3nt: TGTGCCAGCAGCGAGGGCGACCTCGGGGGGGAGCTGTTTTTT
CDR3aa: CASSEGDLGGELFF

abundance: few
v_gene: TRBV5-1
j_gene: TRBJ1-1
d_gene: NA
CDR3nt: TGCGCCAGCAGCCTCACGGCCGGGGGCACTGAAGCTTTCTTT
CDR3aa: CASSLTAGGTEAFF

abundance: few
v_gene: TRBV10-3
j_gene: TRBJ2-3
d_gene: TRBD2
CDR3nt: TGTGCCACCGGTAGCGGGCTCACAGATACGCAGTATTTT
CDR3aa: CATGSGLTDTQYF

abundance: NA
v_gene: TRBV6-1
j_gene: TRBJ2-6
d_gene: NA
CDR3nt: TGTGCCAGCAGCCGATGGGTCCCCCGCTCTGGGGCCAACGTCCTGACTTTC
CDR3aa: CASSRWVPRSGANVLTF

abundance: few
v_gene: TRBV6-2/TRBV6-3
j_gene: TRBJ2-7
d_gene: NA
CDR3nt: TGTGCCAGCAGTTACTCTATGGGTCGTGAGCAGTACTTC
CDR3aa: CASSYSMGREQYF

abundance: few
v_gene: TRBV27
j_gene: TRBJ1-1
d_gene: NA
CDR3nt: TGTGCCACTTCGGGACAACTGAACACTGAAGCTTTCTTT
CDR3aa: CATSGQLNTEAFF

abundance: NA
v_gene: TRBV18
j_gene: TRBJ2-1
d_gene: NA
CDR3nt: TGTGCCAACTCACCAGGAGCATATGAGCAGTTCTTC
CDR3aa: CANSPGAYEQFF

abundance: NA
v_gene: TRBV6-1
j_gene: TRBJ1-5
d_gene: NA
CDR3nt: TGTGCCAGCAGTGAGAGGGCCCGGCCAGGGGCAGATACGCAGCATTTT
CDR3aa: CASSERARPGADTQHF

abundance: NA
v_gene: TRBV7-6
j_gene: TRBJ2-1
d_gene: TRBD2
CDR3nt: TGTGCCAGCAGCAGACTAGCGAGATCCTACAATGAGCAGTTCTTC
CDR3aa: CASSRLARSYNEQFF